This is a list of T cell receptor beta chains from one sample in a study of blood T cell repertoires in COVID-19. The table came from immunoSEQ multiplex PCR; TCRdb's copy has only in-frame clones and leaves some out. Altogether about 270,000 clones are present, 75% to 90% being singletons, with the ten largest covering about 4%. Material: PBMCs or T cells enriched from blood (not recorded which). The receptors shown here come from a woman under 40 with acute COVID-19. CDR3s include the opening cysteine and the closing phenylalanine or tryptophan. A D gene is named only where the DNA matches it firmly. Clone size is stated in some rows and not others, as once, few, many or a class when expanded.

>.|.|TRBJ1-3|TRBV18
TGTGCCAGCTCACCATACAGTTTTTCTGGAAACACCATATATTTT
CASSPYSFSGNTIYF
>TRBD1|.|TRBJ1-5|TRBV19
TGTGCCAGTAGTTCCGAGGGCGGGACAGCGAATCAGCCCCAGCATTTT
CASSSEGGTANQPQHF
>.|.|TRBJ1-5|TRBV2
TGTGCCAGCAGTGAAAATCAGGGGACGCAGCCCCAGCATTTT
CASSENQGTQPQHF
>.|.|TRBJ1-3|TRBV28
TGTGCCAGCAGTCCTTCGACATATATCTCTGGAAACACCATATATTTT
CASSPSTYISGNTIYF
>TRBD2|.|TRBJ2-4|TRBV15
TGTGCCACCAGCACCCAGCGGGAGCCGGCCAAAAACATTCAGTACTTC
CATSTQREPAKNIQYF
>TRBD2|once|TRBJ2-2|TRBV5-4
TGTGCCAGCAGCTTGGTGGGACTAGCGGGAGCCACCGGGGAGCTGTTTTTT
CASSLVGLAGATGELFF
>TRBD2|.|TRBJ2-1|TRBV9
TGTGCCAGCAGCCCAGGACTAGCGGGACCAGGGTCCTACAATGAGCAGTTCTTC
CASSPGLAGPGSYNEQFF
>TRBD1|.|TRBJ1-6|TRBV6-5
TGTGCCAGCAGTCTAAAGACAGGGACCAATTCACCCCTCCACTTT
CASSLKTGTNSPLHF
>TRBD1|.|TRBJ2-3|TRBV9
TGTGCCAGCAGCACCCGGGACAGGGGGCGCACAGATACGCAGTATTTT
CASSTRDRGRTDTQYF
>TRBD2|.|TRBJ2-1|TRBV19
TGTGCCAGTAGGGCCACGGGACTATTCAATGAGCAGTTCTTC
CASRATGLFNEQFF
>.|.|TRBJ1-3|TRBV10-1
TGCGCCAGTCAGAACGACTCTGGAAACACCATATATTTT
CASQNDSGNTIYF
>.|.|TRBJ2-3|TRBV4-1
TGCGCCACCGCACGGACAGTTAGCACAGATACGCAGTATTTT
CATARTVSTDTQYF
>.|.|TRBJ2-7|TRBV27
TGTGCCAGCAGTCCGACAGCCTACGAGCAGTACTTC
CASSPTAYEQYF
>TRBD1|.|TRBJ2-5|TRBV29-1
TGCAGCGCCGACTCCACAGGGGGCCCCGAGACCCAGTACTTC
CSADSTGGPETQYF
>TRBD2|.|TRBJ2-2|TRBV14
TGTGCCAGCAGCCAAGATTTTGTCCGCCTAGCGGGAGGGGAGAACACCGGGGAGCTGTTTTTT
CASSQDFVRLAGGENTGELFF
>TRBD1|.|TRBJ1-6|TRBV5-4
TGTGCCAGCAGCTCAACGGGACAGGGGGGTTCACCCCTCCACTTT
CASSSTGQGGSPLHF
>TRBD2|.|TRBJ2-7|TRBV5-6
TGTGCCAGCAGCCAACGGCGTACTAGCGATTTTTACGAGCAGTACTTC
CASSQRRTSDFYEQYF
>TRBD1|once|TRBJ1-4|TRBV27
TGTGCCAGCTGGTCGGACAGGCCTAATGAAAAACTGTTTTTT
CASWSDRPNEKLFF
>.|.|TRBJ1-3|TRBV7-8
TGTGCCAGCAGCCCGGGAGAGCCCATACGTGGAAACACCATATATTTT
CASSPGEPIRGNTIYF
>TRBD2|.|TRBJ2-2|TRBV28
TGTGCCAGCAGTCTCGCGGGACTAGCGGGAGTCACCGGGGAGCTGTTTTTT
CASSLAGLAGVTGELFF
>.|.|TRBJ1-4|TRBV7-8
TGTGCCAGCAGCAAGGGGATTTCGGGTGAAAAACTGTTTTTT
CASSKGISGEKLFF
>.|.|TRBJ1-1|TRBV4-3
TGCGCCAGCACCATGGCGGGGAGTCCTGAAGCTTTCTTT
CASTMAGSPEAFF
>TRBD2|.|TRBJ2-3|TRBV6-2/TRBV6-3
TGTGCCAGCAGTTACGCGGCTAGCGGGAGCACAGATACGCAGTATTTT
CASSYAASGSTDTQYF
>TRBD1|.|TRBJ2-1|TRBV6-1
TGTGCCAGCAGTGGGTGGACAGGGGGCATGGACAATGAGCAGTTCTTC
CASSGWTGGMDNEQFF
>.|.|TRBJ2-5|TRBV19
TGTGCCAGTAGGTCTAGGGGCTTAGGAGAGACCCAGTACTTC
CASRSRGLGETQYF
>.|.|TRBJ2-3|TRBV20-1
TGCAGTGCTAGTGAGCCTAGCCTTGCAGATACGCAGTATTTT
CSASEPSLADTQYF
>.|few|TRBJ2-7|TRBV14
TGTGCCAGCAGCCAAGAGGTTGGGTGGACTGAATCACTAAGGAGGGACGAGCAGTACTTC
CASSQEVGWTESLRRDEQYF
>.|.|TRBJ2-7|TRBV29-1
TGCAGCGTTGAAAGGGCAGGGGAAGAGCAGTACTTC
CSVERAGEEQYF
>TRBD1|.|TRBJ2-3|TRBV18
TGTGCCAGCTCCCTTGACAGGGGCACAGATACGCAGTATTTT
CASSLDRGTDTQYF
>.|many|TRBJ2-7|TRBV7-9
TGTGCCAGCAGCTCGGGGATGGAGGTCTACGAGCAGTACTTC
CASSSGMEVYEQYF
>TRBD2|.|TRBJ2-4|TRBV11-2
TGTGCCAGCAGCTTAGGGATAGCGGGAGATGGTCCGGACATTCAGTACTTC
CASSLGIAGDGPDIQYF
>TRBD1|.|TRBJ1-4|TRBV5-1
TGCGCCAGCAGCTTGACCGCCGGGACAGCCGAAAAACTGTTTTTT
CASSLTAGTAEKLFF
>.|.|TRBJ1-6|TRBV5-1
TGCGCCAGCAGCCCAGGGGATGTCAATTCACCCCTCCACTTT
CASSPGDVNSPLHF
>TRBD1|.|TRBJ2-7|TRBV28
TGTGCCAGCACCCTAGGACAGGCTTGGGGCGAGCAGTACTTC
CASTLGQAWGEQYF
>.|.|TRBJ1-5|TRBV10-3
TGTGCCATCAGTGAGTCGAGGGGAGGGCCCTTCAATCAGCCCCAGCATTTT
CAISESRGGPFNQPQHF